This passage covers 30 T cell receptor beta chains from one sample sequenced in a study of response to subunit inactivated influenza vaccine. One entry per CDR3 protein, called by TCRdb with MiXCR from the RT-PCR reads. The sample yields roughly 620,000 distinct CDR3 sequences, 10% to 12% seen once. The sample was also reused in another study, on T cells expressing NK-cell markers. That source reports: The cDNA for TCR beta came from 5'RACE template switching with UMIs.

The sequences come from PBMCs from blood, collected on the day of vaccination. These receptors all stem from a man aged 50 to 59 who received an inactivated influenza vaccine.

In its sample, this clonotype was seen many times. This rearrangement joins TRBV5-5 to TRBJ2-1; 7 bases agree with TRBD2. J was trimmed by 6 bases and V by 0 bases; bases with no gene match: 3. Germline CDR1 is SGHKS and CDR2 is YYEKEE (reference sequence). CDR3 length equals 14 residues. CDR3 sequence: CASSLVGLGNEQFF. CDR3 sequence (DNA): TGTGCCAGCAGCTTGGTAGGACTAGGCAATGAGCAGTTCTTC. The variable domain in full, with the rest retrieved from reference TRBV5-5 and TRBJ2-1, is DAGVTQSPTHLIKTRGQQVTLRCSPISGHKSVSWYQQVLGQGPQFIFQYYEKEERGRGNFPDRFSARQFPNYSSELNVNALLLGDSALYLCASSLVGLGNEQFFGPGTRLTVL.

The chain's CDR3 is CASSQGVRDRGDEQFF. CDR3 coding DNA: TGTGCCAGCAGCCAAGGAGTCCGGGACAGGGGTGATGAGCAGTTCTTC. The chain combines TRBV3-1 with TRBJ2-1; 10 bases align to TRBD1. Looked up from germline, CDR1 is LGHDT and CDR2 is YNNKEL (reference sequence). The CDR3 totals 16 residues. The V segment lost 1 base and the J segment 8 bases; nucleotides outside the gene matches: 8.

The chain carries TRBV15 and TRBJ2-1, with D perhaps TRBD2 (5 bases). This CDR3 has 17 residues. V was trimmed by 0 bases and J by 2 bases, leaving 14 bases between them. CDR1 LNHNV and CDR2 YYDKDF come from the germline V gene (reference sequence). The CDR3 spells CATSRDEGRPTYNEQFF. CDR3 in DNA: TGTGCCACCAGCAGAGATGAGGGCAGGCCCACCTACAATGAGCAGTTCTTC.

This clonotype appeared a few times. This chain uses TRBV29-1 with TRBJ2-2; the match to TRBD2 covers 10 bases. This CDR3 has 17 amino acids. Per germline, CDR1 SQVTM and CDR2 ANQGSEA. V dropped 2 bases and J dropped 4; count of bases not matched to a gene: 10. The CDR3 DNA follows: TGCAGCGTTGAAAGGCTAGCGGGAGATTGGGTCACCGGGGAGCTGTTTTTT. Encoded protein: CSVERLAGDWVTGELFF.

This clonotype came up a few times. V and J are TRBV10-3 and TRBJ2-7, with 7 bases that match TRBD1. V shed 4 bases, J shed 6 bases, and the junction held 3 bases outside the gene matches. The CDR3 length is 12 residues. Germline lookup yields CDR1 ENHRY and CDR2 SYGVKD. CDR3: CAISVDRVEQYF. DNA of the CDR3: TGTGCCATCAGTGTAGACAGGGTCGAGCAGTACTTC.

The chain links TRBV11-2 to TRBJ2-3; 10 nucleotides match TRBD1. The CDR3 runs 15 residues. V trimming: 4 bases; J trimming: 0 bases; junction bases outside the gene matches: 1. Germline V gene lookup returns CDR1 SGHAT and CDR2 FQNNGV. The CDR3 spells CASSWDRGSTDTQYF. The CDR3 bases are TGTGCCAGCAGCTGGGACAGGGGTAGCACAGATACGCAGTATTTT.

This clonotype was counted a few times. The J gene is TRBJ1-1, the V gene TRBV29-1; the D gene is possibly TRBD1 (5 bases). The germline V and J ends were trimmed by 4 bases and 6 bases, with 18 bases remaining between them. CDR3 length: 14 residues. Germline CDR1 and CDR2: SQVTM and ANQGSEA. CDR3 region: CSVAGGEIGPEAFF. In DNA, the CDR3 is TGCAGCGTTGCCGGAGGGGAGATCGGCCCTGAAGCTTTCTTT.

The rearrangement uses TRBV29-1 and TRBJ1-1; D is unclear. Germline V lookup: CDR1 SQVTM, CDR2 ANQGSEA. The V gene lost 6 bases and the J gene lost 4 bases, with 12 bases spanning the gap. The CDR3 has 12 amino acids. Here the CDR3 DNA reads TGCAGCGTCGACCCCACCAGCACTGAAGCTTTCTTT. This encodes CSVDPTSTEAFF. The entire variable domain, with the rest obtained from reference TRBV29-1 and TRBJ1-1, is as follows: SAVISQKPSRDICQRGTSLTIQCQVDSQVTMMFWYRQQPGQSLTLIATANQGSEATYESGFVIDKFPISRPNLTFSTLTVSNMSPEDSSIYLCSVDPTSTEAFFGQGTRLTVV.

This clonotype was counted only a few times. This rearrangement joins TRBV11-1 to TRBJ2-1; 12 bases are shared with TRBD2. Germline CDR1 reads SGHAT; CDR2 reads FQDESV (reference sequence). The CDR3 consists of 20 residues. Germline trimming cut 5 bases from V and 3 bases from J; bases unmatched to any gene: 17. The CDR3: CASSTMWTSGTSSLYNEQFF. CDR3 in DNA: TGTGCCAGCAGCACCATGTGGACTAGCGGGACAAGTAGCCTCTACAATGAGCAGTTCTTC.

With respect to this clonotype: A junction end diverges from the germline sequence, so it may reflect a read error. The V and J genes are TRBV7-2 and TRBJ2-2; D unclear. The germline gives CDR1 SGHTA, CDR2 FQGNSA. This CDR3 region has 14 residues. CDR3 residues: CASSPLYASGELFF. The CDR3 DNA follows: TGTGCCAGCAGCCCCCTGTACGCTTCCGGAGAGCTGTTTTTT.

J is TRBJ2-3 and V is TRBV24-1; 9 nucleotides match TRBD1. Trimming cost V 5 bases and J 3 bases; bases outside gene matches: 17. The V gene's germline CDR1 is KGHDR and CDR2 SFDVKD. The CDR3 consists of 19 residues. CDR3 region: CATSVQPGTGSVMTDTQYF. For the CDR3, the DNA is TGTGCCACCAGTGTACAACCCGGGACAGGGTCCGTTATGACAGATACGCAGTATTTT.

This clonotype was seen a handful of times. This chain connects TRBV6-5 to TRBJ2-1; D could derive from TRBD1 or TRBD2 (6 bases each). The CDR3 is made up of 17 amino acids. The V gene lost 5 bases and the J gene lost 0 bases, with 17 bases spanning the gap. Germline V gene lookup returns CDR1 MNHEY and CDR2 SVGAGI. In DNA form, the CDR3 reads TGTGCCAGCAGTCATCTCGGGGGCGAGGGCTCCTACAATGAGCAGTTCTTC. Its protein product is CASSHLGGEGSYNEQFF.

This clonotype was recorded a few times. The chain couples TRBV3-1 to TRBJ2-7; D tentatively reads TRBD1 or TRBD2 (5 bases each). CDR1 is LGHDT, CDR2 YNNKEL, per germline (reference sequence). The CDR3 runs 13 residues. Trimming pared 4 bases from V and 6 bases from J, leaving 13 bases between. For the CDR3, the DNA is TGTGCCAGCAGCCCCAGGGAGAGGGCCGAGCAGTACTTC. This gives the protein CASSPRERAEQYF.

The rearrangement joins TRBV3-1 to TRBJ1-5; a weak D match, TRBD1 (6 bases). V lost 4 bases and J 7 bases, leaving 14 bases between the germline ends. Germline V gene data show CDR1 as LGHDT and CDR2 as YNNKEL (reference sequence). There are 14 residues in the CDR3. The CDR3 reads CASSPRGGCQPQHF. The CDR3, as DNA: TGTGCCAGCAGCCCCCGGGGGGGCTGCCAGCCCCAGCATTTT.

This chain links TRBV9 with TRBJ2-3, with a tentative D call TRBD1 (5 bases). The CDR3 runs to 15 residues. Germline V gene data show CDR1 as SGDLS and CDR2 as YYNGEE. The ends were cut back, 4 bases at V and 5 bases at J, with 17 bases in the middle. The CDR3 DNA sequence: TGTGCCAGCAGCCCCCACCCAGGGAAGGGAGATACGCAGTATTTT. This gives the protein CASSPHPGKGDTQYF.

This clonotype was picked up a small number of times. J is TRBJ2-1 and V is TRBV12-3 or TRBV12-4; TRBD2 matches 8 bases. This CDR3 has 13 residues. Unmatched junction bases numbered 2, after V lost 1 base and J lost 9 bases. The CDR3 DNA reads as TGTGCCAGCAGTTTAGGCCGGGAGGGTGAGCAGTTCTTC. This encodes CASSLGREGEQFF.

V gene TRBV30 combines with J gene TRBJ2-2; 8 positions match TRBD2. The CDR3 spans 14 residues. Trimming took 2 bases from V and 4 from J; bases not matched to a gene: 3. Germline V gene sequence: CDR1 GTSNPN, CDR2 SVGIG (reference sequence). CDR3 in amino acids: CAWSPGTSTGELFF. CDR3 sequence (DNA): TGTGCCTGGAGTCCAGGGACTAGCACCGGGGAGCTGTTTTTT.

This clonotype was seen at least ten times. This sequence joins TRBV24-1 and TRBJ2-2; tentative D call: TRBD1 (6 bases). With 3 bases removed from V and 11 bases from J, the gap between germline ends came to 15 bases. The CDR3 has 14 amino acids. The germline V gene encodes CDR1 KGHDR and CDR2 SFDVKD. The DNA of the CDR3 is TGTGCCACCAGTGATCCGGGTCAGGGGCGAGAGCTGTTTTTT. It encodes CATSDPGQGRELFF.

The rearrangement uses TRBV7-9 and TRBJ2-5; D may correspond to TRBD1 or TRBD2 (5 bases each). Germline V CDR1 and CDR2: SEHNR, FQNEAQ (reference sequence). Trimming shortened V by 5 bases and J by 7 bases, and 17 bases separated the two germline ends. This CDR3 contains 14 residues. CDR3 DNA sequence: TGTGCCAGCAGCCTCGCTTGGGGGAGAGGGACCCAGTACTTC. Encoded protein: CASSLAWGRGTQYF.

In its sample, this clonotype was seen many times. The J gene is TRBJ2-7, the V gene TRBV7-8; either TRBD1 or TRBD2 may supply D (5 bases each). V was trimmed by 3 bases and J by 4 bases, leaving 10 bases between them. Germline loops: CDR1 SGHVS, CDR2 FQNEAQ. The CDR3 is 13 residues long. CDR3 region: CASSLTGRYEQYF. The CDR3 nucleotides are TGTGCCAGCAGCTTGACGGGGCGGTACGAGCAGTACTTC.

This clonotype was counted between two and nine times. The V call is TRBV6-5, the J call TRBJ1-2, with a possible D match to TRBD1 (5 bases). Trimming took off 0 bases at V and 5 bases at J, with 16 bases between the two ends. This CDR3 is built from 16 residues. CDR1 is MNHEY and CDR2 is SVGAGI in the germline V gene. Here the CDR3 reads CASSYSRSQGSYGYTF. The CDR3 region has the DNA TGTGCCAGCAGTTACTCGAGGAGTCAGGGAAGTTATGGCTACACCTTC.

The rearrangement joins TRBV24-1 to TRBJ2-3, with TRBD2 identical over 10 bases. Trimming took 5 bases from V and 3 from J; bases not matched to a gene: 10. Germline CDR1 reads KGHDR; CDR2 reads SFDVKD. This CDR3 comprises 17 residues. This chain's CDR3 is CATSVNGLADYTDTQYF. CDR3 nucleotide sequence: TGTGCCACCAGTGTGAACGGACTAGCGGATTATACAGATACGCAGTATTTT.

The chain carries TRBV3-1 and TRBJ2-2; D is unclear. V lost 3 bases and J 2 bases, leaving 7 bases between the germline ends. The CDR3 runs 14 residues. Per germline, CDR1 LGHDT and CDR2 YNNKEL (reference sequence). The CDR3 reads CASSHDGNTGELFF. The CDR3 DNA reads TGTGCCAGCAGCCACGACGGAAACACCGGGGAGCTGTTTTTT.

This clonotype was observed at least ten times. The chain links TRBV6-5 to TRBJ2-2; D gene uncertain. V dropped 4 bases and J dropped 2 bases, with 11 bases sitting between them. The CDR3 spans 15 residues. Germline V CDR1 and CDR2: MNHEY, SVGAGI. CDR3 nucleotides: TGTGCCAGCAGTTTAGACCGAGAAAACACCGGGGAGCTGTTTTTT. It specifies CASSLDRENTGELFF.

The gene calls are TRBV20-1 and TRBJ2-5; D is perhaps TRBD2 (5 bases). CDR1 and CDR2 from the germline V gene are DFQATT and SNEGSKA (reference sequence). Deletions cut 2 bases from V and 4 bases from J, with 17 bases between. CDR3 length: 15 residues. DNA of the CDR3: TGCAGTGCTAGAACCCGGGATCTAGTCCGAGAGACCCAGTACTTC. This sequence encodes CSARTRDLVRETQYF.

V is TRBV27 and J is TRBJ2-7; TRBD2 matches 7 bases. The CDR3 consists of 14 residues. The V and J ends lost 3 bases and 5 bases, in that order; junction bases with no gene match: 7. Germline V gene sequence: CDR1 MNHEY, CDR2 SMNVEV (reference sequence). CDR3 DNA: TGTGCCAGCAGTTTCTCTGCGGGGGTCAACGAGCAGTACTTC. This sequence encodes CASSFSAGVNEQYF.

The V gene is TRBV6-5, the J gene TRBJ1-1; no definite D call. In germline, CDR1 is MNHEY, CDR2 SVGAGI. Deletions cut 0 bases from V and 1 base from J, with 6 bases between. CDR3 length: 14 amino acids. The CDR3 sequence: CASSYSSSNTEAFF. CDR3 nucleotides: TGTGCCAGCAGTTACTCATCTTCGAACACTGAAGCTTTCTTT.

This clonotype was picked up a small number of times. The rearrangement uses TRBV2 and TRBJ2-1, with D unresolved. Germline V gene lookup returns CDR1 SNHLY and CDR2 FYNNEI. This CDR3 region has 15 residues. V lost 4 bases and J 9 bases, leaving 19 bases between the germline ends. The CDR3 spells CASSAALPPTGEQFF. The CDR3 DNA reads TGTGCCAGCAGTGCCGCTCTTCCCCCTACGGGTGAGCAGTTCTTC.

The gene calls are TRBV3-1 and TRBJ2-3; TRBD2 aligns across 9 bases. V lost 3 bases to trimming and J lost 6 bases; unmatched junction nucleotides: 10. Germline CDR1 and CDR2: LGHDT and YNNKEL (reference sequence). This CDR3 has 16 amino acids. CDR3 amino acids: CASSHRRGRAFDTQYF. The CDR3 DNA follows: TGTGCCAGCAGCCACCGGCGCGGGAGGGCCTTTGATACGCAGTATTTT.

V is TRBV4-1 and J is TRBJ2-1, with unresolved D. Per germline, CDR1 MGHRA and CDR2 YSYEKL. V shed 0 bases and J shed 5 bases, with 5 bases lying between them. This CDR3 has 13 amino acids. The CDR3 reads CASSQERNNEQFF. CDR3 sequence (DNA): TGCGCCAGCAGCCAAGAACGGAACAATGAGCAGTTCTTC.